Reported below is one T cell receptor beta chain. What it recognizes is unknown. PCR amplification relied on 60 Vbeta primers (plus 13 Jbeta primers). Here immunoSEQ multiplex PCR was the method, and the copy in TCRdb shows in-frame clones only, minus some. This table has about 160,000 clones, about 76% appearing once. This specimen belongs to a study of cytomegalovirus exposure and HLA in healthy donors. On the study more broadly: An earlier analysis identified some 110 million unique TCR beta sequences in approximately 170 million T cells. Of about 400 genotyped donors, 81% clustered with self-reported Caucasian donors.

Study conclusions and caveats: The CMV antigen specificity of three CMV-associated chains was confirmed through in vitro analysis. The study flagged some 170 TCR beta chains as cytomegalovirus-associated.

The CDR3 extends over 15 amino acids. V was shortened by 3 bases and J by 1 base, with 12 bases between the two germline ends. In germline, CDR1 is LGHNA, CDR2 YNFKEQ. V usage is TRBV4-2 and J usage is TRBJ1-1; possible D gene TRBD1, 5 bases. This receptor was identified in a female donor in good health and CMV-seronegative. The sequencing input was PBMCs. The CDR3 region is CASSQNPGGNTEAFF. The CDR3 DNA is TGTGCCAGCAGCCAGAATCCGGGGGGGAACACTGAAGCTTTCTTT.